Below are 6 T cell receptor beta chains sequenced from a single sample in a study of blood T cell repertoires in COVID-19. Profiled with immunoSEQ multiplex PCR; TCRdb holds only in-frame clones, not every one. This sample has some 120,000 clones; 85% occur once, and the top ten carry approximately 6.6%. The specimen sequenced was peripheral blood. These receptors all come from a man older than 75 with active or convalescent COVID-19.

This chain uses TRBV27 with TRBJ1-1; TRBD1 matches at 9 bases. Germline V gives CDR1 MNHEY, CDR2 SMNVEV (reference sequence). The CDR3 is made up of 14 amino acids. With 1 base clipped from V and 12 bases from J, the junction kept 9 bases outside the gene matches. CDR3 region: CASSLYPGQGRTFF. The CDR3 nucleotides are TGTGCCAGCAGTTTATACCCTGGACAGGGGCGAACTTTCTTT.

The chain employs TRBV3-1 (or the pseudogene TRBV3-2) and TRBJ2-7; 8 bases match TRBD1. The ends lost 0 bases at V and 13 bases at J; junction bases unmatched: 8. The germline V gene encodes CDR1 LGHDT and CDR2 YNNKEL (reference sequence). The CDR3 covers 13 residues. CDR3 in amino acids: CASSQDQGAGAYF. The CDR3 DNA reads TGTGCCAGCAGCCAAGATCAGGGGGCAGGGGCTTACTTC.

The gene calls are TRBV10-2 and TRBJ2-3, with TRBD2 matching 8 bases. The CDR3 is 15 residues long. Germline CDR1 WSHSY, CDR2 SAAADI. Unmatched junction bases numbered 7, after V lost 6 bases and J lost 2 bases. CDR3 coding DNA: TGCGCCAGCAGAAAGACTAGCGAGCACACAGATACGCAGTATTTT. Encoded protein: CASRKTSEHTDTQYF.

The chain uses TRBV19 and TRBJ2-6; 7 bases are a match to TRBD1. J lost 2 bases, V lost 7 bases, and 8 bases had no gene match. This CDR3 is 16 amino acids long. Germline V CDR1 and CDR2: LNHDA, SQIVND (reference sequence). The chain's CDR3 is CASKVNRGTGANVLTF. The CDR3 coding sequence is TGTGCCAGTAAAGTCAACAGGGGAACTGGGGCCAACGTCCTGACTTTC. Based on the CDR3 plus reference TRBV19 and TRBJ2-6, the full variable domain is DGGITQSPKYLFRKEGQNVTLSCEQNLNHDAMYWYRQDPGQGLRLIYYSQIVNDFQKGDIAEGYSVSREKKESFPLTVTSAQKNPTAFYLCASKVNRGTGANVLTFGAGSRLTVL.

This chain connects TRBV19 to TRBJ2-7; 7 bases map to TRBD2. The CDR3 runs to 12 residues. V lost 5 bases and J lost 5; bases outside the gene matches: 3. Germline V gene data show CDR1 as LNHDA and CDR2 as SQIVND (reference sequence). CDR3 coding DNA: TGTGCCAGTAGTGCAGGGAGGGACGAGCAGTACTTC. Translating gives CASSAGRDEQYF. The variable domain in full, with the rest retrieved from reference TRBV19 and TRBJ2-7, is DGGITQSPKYLFRKEGQNVTLSCEQNLNHDAMYWYRQDPGQGLRLIYYSQIVNDFQKGDIAEGYSVSREKKESFPLTVTSAQKNPTAFYLCASSAGRDEQYFGPGTRLTVT.

V gene TRBV20-1 combines with J gene TRBJ1-2, with TRBD1 matching 8 bases. The CDR3 runs 11 residues. V lost 5 bases, J lost 9 bases, and 5 bases stayed unmatched. Germline V gene sequence: CDR1 DFQATT, CDR2 SNEGSKA (reference sequence). The CDR3 sequence is CSAGQGSSYTF. The CDR3 bases are TGCAGTGCTGGACAGGGATCCAGCTACACCTTC.